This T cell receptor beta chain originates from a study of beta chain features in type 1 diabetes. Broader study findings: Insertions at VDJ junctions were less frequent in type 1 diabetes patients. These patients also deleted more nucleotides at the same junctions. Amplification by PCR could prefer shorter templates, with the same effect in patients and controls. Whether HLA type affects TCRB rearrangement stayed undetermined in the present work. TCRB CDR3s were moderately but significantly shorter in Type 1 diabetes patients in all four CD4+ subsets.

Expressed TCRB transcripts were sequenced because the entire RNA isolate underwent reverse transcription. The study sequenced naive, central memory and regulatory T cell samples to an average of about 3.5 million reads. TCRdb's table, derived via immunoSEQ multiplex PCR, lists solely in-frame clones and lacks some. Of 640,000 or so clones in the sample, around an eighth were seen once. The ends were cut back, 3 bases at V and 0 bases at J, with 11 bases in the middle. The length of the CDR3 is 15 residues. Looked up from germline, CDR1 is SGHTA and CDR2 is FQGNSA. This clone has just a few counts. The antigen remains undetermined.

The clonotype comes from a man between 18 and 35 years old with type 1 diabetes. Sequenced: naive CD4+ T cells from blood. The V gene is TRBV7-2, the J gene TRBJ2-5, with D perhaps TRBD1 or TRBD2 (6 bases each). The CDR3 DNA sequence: TGTGCCAGCAGCTTCGGGGGCTCCCACCAAGAGACCCAGTACTTC. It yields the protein CASSFGGSHQETQYF.